The T cell receptor beta chain under discussion was sequenced for a study of T cells in Graves' hyperthyroidism and ophthalmopathy. This clonotype was counted many times. Germline V lookup: CDR1 MNHNS, CDR2 SASEGT. V lost 8 bases and J lost 6, with 20 bases in between. The CDR3 sequence is 14 residues long. No progression to ophthalmopathy during 18 months of follow-up defined stable disease. Amplification of TCR beta CDR3 regions used RNA as the template. HTBI primers were the set used in a first-round RT-PCR of the TCR CDR3. TCRdb re-analysed the multiplex PCR reads in MiXCR, keeping a single row per CDR3 protein. The data hold more than 500,000 distinct CDR3 sequences, with under 20% observed a single time.

The receptor was isolated from a woman aged 25 to 39 with Graves' hyperthyroidism. The chain couples TRBV6-1 to TRBJ2-7, with D perhaps matching TRBD2 (6 bases). The sample comprised blood. The CDR3 sequence: CASLGRDGPFEQYF. CDR3 bases: TGTGCCAGCCTCGGGCGGGACGGCCCGTTCGAGCAGTACTTC.